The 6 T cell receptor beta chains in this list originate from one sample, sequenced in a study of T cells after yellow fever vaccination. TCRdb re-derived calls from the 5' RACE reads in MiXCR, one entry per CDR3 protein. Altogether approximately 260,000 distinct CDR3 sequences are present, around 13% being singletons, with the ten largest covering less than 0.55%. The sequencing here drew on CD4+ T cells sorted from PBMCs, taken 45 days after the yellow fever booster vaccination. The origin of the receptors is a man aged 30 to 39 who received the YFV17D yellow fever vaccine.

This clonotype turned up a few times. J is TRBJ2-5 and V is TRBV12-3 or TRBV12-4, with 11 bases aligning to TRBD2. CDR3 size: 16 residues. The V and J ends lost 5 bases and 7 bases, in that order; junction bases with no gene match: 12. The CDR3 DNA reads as TGTGCCAGCAGTAGTAGCGGGAGGGCCGGATTGGGGACCCAGTACTTC. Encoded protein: CASSSSGRAGLGTQYF.

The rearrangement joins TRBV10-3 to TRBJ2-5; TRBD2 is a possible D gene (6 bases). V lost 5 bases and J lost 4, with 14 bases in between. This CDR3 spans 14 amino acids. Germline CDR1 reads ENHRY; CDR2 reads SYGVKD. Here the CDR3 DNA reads TGTGCCATCAGTACCGGAACTAGCAGAGAGACCCAGTACTTC. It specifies CAISTGTSRETQYF.

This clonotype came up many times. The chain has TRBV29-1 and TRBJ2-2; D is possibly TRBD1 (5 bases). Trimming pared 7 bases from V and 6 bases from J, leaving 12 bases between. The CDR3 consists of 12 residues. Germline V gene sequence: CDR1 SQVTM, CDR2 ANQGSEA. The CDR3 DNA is TGCAGCGGCAGGGCGGTCGCCGGGGAGCTGTTTTTT. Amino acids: CSGRAVAGELFF.

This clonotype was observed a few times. The CDR3 is CASSTGTEQFF. DNA for the CDR3: TGTGCCAGCAGTACAGGGACTGAGCAGTTCTTC. The gene calls are TRBV2 and TRBJ2-1, with a weak D call TRBD1 (6 bases). The germline V gene has CDR1 SNHLY and CDR2 FYNNEI. V was trimmed by 5 bases and J by 9 bases, leaving 8 bases between them. The CDR3 length is 11 residues.

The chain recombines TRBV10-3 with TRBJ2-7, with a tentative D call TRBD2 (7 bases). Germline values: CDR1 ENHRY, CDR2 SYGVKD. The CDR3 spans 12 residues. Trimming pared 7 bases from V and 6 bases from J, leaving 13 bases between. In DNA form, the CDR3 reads TGTGCCATCAACCCGGGGGGCGGCGAGCAGTACTTC. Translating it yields CAINPGGGEQYF.

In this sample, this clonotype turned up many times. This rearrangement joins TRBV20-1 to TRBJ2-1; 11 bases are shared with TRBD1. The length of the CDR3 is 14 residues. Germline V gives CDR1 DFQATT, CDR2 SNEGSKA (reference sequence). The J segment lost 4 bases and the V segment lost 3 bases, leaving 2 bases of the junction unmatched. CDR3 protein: CSARGQGVYNEQFF. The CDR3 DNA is TGCAGTGCTAGGGGACAGGGGGTTTACAATGAGCAGTTCTTC.